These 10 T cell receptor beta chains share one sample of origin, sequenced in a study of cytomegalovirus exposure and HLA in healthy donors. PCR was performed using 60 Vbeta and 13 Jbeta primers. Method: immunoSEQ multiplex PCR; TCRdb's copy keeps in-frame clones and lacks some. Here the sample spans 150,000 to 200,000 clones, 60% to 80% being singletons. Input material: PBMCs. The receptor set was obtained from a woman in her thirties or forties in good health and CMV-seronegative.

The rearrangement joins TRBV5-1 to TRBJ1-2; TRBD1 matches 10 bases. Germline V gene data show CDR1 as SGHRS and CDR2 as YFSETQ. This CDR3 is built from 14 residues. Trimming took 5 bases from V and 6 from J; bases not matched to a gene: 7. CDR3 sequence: CASRAAGTGDGYTF. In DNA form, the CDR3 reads TGCGCCAGCAGGGCCGCCGGGACAGGGGATGGCTACACCTTC.

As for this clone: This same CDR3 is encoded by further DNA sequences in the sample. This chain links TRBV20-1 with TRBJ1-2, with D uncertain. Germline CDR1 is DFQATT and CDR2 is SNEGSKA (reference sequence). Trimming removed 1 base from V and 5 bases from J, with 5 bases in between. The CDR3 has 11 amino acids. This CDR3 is CSARGPYGYTF. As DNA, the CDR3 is TGCAGTGCTAGAGGTCCGTATGGCTACACCTTC.

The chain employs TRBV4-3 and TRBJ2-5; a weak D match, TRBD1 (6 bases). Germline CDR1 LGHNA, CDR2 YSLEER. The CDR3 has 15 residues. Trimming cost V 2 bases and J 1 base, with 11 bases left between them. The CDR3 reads CASSQRTGPQETQYF. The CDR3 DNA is TGCGCCAGCAGCCAACGTACAGGGCCCCAAGAGACCCAGTACTTC.

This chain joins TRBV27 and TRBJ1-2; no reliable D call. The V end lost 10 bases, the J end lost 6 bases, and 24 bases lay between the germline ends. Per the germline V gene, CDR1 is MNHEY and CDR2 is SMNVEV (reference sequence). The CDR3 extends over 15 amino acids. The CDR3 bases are TGTGCCACCTCCCTGTCGTTACTCCCCCGAAATGGCTACACCTTC. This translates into CATSLSLLPRNGYTF.

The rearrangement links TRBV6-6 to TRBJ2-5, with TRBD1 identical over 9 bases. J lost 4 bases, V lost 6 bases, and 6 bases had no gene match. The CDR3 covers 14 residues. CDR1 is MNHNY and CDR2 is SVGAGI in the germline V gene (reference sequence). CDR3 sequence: CASRDTGGAETQYF. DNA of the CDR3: TGTGCCAGCAGGGATACAGGGGGCGCAGAGACCCAGTACTTC.

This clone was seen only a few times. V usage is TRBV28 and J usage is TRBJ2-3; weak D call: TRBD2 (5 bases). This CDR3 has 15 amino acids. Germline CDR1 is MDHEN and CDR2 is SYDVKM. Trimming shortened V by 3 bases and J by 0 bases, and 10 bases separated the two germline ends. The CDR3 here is CASSFPGLSTDTQYF. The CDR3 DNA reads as TGTGCCAGCAGTTTCCCCGGACTGAGCACAGATACGCAGTATTTT.

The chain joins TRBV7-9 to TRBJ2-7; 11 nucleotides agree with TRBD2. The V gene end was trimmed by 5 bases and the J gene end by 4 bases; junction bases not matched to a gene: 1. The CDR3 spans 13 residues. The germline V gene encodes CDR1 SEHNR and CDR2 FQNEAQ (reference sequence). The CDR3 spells CASSRLAGYEQYF. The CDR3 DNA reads TGTGCCAGCAGCCGACTAGCGGGGTACGAGCAGTACTTC.

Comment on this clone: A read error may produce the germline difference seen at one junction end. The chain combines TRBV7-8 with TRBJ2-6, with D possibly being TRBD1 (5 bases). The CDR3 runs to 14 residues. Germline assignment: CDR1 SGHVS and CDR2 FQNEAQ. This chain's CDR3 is CASSLFSGANGLTF. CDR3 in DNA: TGTGCCAGCAGCTTATTCTCTGGGGCCAACGGCCTGACTTTC.

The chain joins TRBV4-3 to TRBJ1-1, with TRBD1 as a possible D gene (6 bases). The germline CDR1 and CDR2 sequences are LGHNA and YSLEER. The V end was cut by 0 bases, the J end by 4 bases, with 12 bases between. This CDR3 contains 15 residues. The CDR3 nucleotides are TGCGCCAGCAGCCAAGATCCAGGACAGCTCACTGAAGCTTTCTTT. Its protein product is CASSQDPGQLTEAFF.

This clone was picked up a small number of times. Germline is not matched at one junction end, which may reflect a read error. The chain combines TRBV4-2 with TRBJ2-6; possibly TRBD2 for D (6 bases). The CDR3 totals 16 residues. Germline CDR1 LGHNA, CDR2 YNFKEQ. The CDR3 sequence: CASSQDSGSGANGLTF. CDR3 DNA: TGTGCCAGCAGCCAAGATAGCGGCTCTGGGGCCAACGGCCTGACTTTC.